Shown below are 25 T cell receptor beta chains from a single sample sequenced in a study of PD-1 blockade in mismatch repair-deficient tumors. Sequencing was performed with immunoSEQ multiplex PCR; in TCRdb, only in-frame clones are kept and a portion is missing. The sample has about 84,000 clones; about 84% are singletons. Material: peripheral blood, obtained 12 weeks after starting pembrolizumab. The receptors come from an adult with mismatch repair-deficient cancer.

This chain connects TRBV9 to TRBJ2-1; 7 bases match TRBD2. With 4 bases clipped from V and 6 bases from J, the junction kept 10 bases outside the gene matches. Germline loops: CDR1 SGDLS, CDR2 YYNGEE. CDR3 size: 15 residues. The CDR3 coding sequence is TGTGCCAGCAGCCCCTCCGGGGGGATTGGCAATGAGCAGTTCTTC. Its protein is CASSPSGGIGNEQFF.

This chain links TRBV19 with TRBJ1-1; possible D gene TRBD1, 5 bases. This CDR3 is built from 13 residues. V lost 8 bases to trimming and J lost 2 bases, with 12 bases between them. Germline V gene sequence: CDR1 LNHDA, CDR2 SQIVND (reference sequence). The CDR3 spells CASQGWENTEAFF. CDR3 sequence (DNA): TGTGCCAGTCAGGGCTGGGAAAACACTGAAGCTTTCTTT.

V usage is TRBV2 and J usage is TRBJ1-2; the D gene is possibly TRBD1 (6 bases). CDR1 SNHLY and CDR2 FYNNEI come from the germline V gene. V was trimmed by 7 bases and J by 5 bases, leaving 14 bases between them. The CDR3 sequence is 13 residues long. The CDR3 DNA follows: TGTGCCAGCATTAATAACAGGGTTTATGGCTACACCTTC. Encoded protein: CASINNRVYGYTF.

In DNA, the CDR3 is TGCGCCAGCAGCTTGGAGCTAGCGGGAGCTGGTGAGCAGTTCTTC. Amino acid sequence: CASSLELAGAGEQFF. The rearrangement joins TRBV5-1 to TRBJ2-1; 10 bases align to TRBD2. CDR1 is SGHRS, CDR2 YFSETQ, per germline. V lost 0 bases, J lost 9 bases, and 6 bases stayed unmatched. The CDR3 spans 15 residues.

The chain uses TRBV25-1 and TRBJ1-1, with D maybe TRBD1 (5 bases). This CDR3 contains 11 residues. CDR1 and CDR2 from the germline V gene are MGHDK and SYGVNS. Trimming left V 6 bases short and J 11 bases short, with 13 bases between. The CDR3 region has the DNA TGTGCCAGCAGGGGGGTAATGCGCGCTTTCTTT. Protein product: CASRGVMRAFF.

For the CDR3, the DNA is TGCGCCAGCAGCCAAGTCTCGGGTGGCGGGGAGCTGTTTTTT. It yields the protein CASSQVSGGGELFF. The gene calls are TRBV4-3 and TRBJ2-2; D not resolved. The CDR3 consists of 14 residues. Per germline, CDR1 LGHNA and CDR2 YSLEER. The V end was cut by 1 base, the J end by 7 bases, with 10 bases between.

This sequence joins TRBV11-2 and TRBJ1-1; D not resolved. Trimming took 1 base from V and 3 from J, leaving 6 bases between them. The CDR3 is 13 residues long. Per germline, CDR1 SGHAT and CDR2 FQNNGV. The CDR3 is CASSLGAYTEAFF. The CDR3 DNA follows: TGTGCCAGCAGCTTAGGGGCGTACACTGAAGCTTTCTTT. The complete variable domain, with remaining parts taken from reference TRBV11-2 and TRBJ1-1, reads EAGVAQSPRYKIIEKRQSVAFWCNPISGHATLYWYQQILGQGPKLLIQFQNNGVVDDSQLPKDRFSAERLKGVDSTLKIQPAKLEDSAVYLCASSLGAYTEAFFGQGTRLTVV.

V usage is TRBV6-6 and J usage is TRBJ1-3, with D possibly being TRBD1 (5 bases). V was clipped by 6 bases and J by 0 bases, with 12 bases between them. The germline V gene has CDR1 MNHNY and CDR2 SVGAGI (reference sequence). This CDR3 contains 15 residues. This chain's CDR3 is CASSPRAFSGNTIYF. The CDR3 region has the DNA TGTGCCAGCAGCCCCAGGGCCTTCTCTGGAAACACCATATATTTT.

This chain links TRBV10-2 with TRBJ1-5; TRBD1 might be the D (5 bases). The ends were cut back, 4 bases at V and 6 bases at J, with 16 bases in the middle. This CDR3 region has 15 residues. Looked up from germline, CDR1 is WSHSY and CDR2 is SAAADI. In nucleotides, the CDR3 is TGCGCCAGCAGTGGGGTCGGGACGGGCGGTCAGCCCCAGCATTTT. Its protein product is CASSGVGTGGQPQHF.

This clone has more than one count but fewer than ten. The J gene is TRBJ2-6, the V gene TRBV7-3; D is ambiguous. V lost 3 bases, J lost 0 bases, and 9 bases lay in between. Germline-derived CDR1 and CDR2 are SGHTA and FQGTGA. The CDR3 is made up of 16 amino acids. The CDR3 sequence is CASSFRPTSGANVLTF. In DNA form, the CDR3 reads TGTGCCAGCAGCTTCAGACCCACCTCTGGGGCCAACGTCCTGACTTTC.

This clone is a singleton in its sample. The CDR3 region is CASSYLTLGGGYTF. The CDR3 DNA reads as TGTGCCAGCAGTTACCTTACCCTCGGGGGTGGCTACACCTTC. The chain has TRBV6-5 and TRBJ1-2; D might be TRBD1 (5 bases). The germline V gene encodes CDR1 MNHEY and CDR2 SVGAGI. This CDR3 region has 14 residues. Trimming took 2 bases from V and 7 from J, leaving 14 bases between them.

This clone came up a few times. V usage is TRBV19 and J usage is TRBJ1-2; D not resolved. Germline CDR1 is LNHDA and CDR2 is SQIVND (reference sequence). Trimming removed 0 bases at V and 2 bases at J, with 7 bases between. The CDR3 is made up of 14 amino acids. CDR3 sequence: CASSIDPGNYGYTF. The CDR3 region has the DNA TGTGCCAGTAGTATAGATCCGGGGAACTATGGCTACACCTTC.

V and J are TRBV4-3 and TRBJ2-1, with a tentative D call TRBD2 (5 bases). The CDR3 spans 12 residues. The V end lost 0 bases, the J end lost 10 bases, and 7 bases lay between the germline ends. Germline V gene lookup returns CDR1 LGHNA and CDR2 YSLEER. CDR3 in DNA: TGCGCCAGCAGCCAAGAAGGACTGGAGCAGTTCTTC. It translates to CASSQEGLEQFF.

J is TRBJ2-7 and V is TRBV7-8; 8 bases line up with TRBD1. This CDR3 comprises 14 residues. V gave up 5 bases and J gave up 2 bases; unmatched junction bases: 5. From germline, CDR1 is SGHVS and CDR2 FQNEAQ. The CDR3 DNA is TGTGCCAGCAGCCACGGGACAGGCACCTACGAGCAGTACTTC. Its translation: CASSHGTGTYEQYF.

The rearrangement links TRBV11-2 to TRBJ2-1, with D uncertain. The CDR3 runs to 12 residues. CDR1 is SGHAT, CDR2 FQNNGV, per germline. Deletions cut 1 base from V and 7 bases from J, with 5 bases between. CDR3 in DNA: TGTGCCAGCAGCTTAGGTCGAAATGAGCAGTTCTTC. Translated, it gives CASSLGRNEQFF.

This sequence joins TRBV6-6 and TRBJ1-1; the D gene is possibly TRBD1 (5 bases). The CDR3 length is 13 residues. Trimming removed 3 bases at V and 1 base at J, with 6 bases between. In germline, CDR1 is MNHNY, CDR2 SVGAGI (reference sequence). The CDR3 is CASSYTGNTEAFF. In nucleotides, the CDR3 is TGTGCCAGCAGTTATACAGGGAACACTGAAGCTTTCTTT.

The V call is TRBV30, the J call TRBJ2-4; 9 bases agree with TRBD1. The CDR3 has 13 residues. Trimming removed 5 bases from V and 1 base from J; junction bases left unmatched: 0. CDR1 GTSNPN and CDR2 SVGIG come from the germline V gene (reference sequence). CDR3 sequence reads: CAWGTGAKNIQYF. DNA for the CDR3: TGTGCCTGGGGGACAGGGGCCAAAAACATTCAGTACTTC. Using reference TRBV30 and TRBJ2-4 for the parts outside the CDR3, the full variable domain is SQTIHQWPATLVQPVGSPLSLECTVEGTSNPNLYWYRQAAGRGLQLLFYSVGIGQISSEVPQNLSASRPQDRQFILSSKKLLLSDSGFYLCAWGTGAKNIQYFGAGTRLSVL.

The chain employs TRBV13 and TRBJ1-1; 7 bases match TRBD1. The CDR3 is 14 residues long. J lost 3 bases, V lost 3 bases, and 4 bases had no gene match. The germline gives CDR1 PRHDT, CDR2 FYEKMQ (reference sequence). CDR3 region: CASSFGQEDTEAFF. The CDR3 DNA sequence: TGTGCCAGCAGCTTCGGACAGGAGGACACTGAAGCTTTCTTT.

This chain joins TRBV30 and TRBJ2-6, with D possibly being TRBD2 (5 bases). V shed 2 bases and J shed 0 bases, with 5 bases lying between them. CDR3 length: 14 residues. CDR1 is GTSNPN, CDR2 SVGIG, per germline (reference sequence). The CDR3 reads CAWSRDSGANVLTF. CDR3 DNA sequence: TGTGCCTGGAGTCGGGACTCTGGGGCCAACGTCCTGACTTTC.

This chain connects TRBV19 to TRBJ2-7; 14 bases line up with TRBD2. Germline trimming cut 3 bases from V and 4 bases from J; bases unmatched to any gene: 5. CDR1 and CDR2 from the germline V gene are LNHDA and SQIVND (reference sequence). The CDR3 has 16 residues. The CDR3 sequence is CASSIGTSGRRYEQYF. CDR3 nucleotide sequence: TGTGCCAGTAGTATCGGGACTAGCGGGAGACGGTACGAGCAGTACTTC.

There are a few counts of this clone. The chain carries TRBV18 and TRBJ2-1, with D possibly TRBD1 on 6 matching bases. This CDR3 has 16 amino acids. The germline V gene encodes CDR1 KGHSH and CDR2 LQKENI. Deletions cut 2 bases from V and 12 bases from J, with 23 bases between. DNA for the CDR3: TGTGCCAGCTCACCATCCGCCGGGACACTGGCTTGGGGGCAGTTCTTC. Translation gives CASSPSAGTLAWGQFF.

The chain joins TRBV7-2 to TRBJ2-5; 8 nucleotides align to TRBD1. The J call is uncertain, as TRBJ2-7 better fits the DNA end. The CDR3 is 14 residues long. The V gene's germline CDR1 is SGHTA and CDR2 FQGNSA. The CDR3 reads CASSGQGAVNEQYF. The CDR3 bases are TGTGCCAGCAGCGGGCAGGGGGCGGTTAACGAGCAGTACTTC.

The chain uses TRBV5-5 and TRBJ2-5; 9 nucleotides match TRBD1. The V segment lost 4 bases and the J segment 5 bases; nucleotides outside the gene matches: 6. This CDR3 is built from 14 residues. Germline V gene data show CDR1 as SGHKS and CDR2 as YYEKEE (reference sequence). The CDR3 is CASSGATGGETQYF. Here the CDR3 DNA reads TGTGCCAGCAGCGGAGCGACAGGGGGGGAGACCCAGTACTTC.

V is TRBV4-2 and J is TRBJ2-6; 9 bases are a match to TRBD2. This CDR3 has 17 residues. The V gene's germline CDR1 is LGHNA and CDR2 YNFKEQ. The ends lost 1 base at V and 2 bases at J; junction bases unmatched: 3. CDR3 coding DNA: TGTGCCAGCAGCCAAGTGCTAGCGGGAACTGGGGCCAACGTCCTGACTTTC. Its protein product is CASSQVLAGTGANVLTF.

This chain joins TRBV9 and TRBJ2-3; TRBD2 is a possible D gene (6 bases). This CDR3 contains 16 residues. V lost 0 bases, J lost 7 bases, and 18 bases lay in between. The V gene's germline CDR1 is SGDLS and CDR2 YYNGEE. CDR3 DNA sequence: TGTGCCAGCAGCGTAGGTGGCGGGAAAGGTGGGAATACGCAGTATTTT. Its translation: CASSVGGGKGGNTQYF.